This TCR beta chain was sequenced during a study of monozygotic twins with inflammatory bowel disease. The V gene's germline CDR1 is SGHTA and CDR2 FQGNSA. The CDR3 spans 16 residues. Per TCR library, approximately 3.5 ug of total RNA was used. TCRdb re-called the 5' RACE reads and catalogs CDR3 proteins one per entry, DNA excluded. The ten most abundant clones cover 2% to 2.5% of a sample with approximately 330,000 distinct CDR3 sequences. The specimen was blood. The source of this sequence is a human donor with ulcerative colitis or Crohn's disease, or a healthy co-twin of an affected twin (not recorded which). The chain recombines TRBV7-2 with TRBJ2-3; TCRdb's D call of TRBD1 is untestable without DNA. CDR3 residues: CASSKGGGPATDTQYF.